A single sample is the source of the 21 T cell receptor beta chains below, sequenced in a study of T-cell reconstitution after alpha-beta-depleted transplantation in children. Unique molecular identifiers were incorporated when the TCRbeta library was constructed. Using its own MiXCR run on the PCR reads, TCRdb lists one record per CDR3 protein. The table has more than 300,000 distinct CDR3 sequences, roughly 17% seen once. The specimen comprised PBMCs, mostly from graft donor cells, sampled 360 days after TCRalphabeta/CD19-depleted stem cell transplant. These receptors all come from a male patient between 2 and 10 years old who had a stem cell transplant for acute lymphoblastic leukemia, so the T cells may come from the graft donor.

This clonotype occurred a few times. This chain links TRBV4-3 with TRBJ1-2; no clear D. Germline loops: CDR1 LGHNA, CDR2 YSLEER. Trimming took off 0 bases at V and 6 bases at J, with 8 bases between the two ends. This CDR3 region has 13 residues. This chain's CDR3 is CASSQDGGNGYTF. The CDR3 DNA sequence: TGCGCCAGCAGCCAAGACGGTGGGAATGGCTACACCTTC.

This clonotype was recorded at least ten times. The gene calls are TRBV10-3 and TRBJ2-3; D unresolved. CDR3 length: 12 amino acids. Trimming took 6 bases from V and 5 from J, leaving 9 bases between them. Germline loops: CDR1 ENHRY, CDR2 SYGVKD. CDR3 sequence: CAIRNLRDTQYF. The CDR3 nucleotides read TGTGCCATCAGGAACCTTCGAGATACGCAGTATTTT.

V is TRBV7-2 and J is TRBJ1-5, with 8 bases identical to TRBD1. CDR1 is SGHTA, CDR2 FQGNSA, per germline. Trimming took 4 bases from V and 7 from J; bases not matched to a gene: 6. The CDR3 length is 14 residues. CDR3 nucleotides: TGTGCCAGCAGCTCCGGACAGGGAGGACAGCCCCAGCATTTT. This sequence encodes CASSSGQGGQPQHF. The full variable domain, its missing parts supplied by reference TRBV7-2 and TRBJ1-5, is GAGVSQSPSNKVTEKGKDVELRCDPISGHTALYWYRQSLGQGLEFLIYFQGNSAPDKSGLPSDRFSAERTGGSVSTLTIQRTQQEDSAVYLCASSSGQGGQPQHFGDGTRLSIL.

The V and J genes are TRBV12-3 or TRBV12-4 and TRBJ2-7; 9 positions agree with TRBD2. V shed 2 bases, J shed 1 base, and the junction held 0 bases outside the gene matches. The CDR3 contains 14 residues. The CDR3 DNA reads TGTGCCAGCAGTTTACTAGCGGGGTCCTACGAGCAGTACTTC. Its protein is CASSLLAGSYEQYF.

This clonotype was seen ten or more times. The CDR3 nucleotides read TGTGCCAGCAGTGCACCCGGGGTCCCCGAAGCTTTCTTT. Amino acid sequence: CASSAPGVPEAFF. V gene TRBV28 combines with J gene TRBJ1-1; D is unresolved. The V gene's germline CDR1 is MDHEN and CDR2 SYDVKM. This CDR3 is built from 13 residues. V gave up 5 bases and J gave up 8 bases, with 15 bases separating them.

This chain uses TRBV11-1 with TRBJ1-1; 9 bases line up with TRBD1. Per the germline V gene, CDR1 is SGHAT and CDR2 is FQDESV (reference sequence). The length of the CDR3 is 18 residues. Germline trimming cut 3 bases from V and 2 bases from J; bases unmatched to any gene: 13. The CDR3 DNA follows: TGTGCCAGCAGCTTTACTAAATTGCGGACAGGGGAAAACACTGAAGCTTTCTTT. It yields the protein CASSFTKLRTGENTEAFF.

The rearrangement links TRBV7-2 to TRBJ2-3; 11 bases agree with TRBD2. CDR1 is SGHTA and CDR2 is FQGNSA in the germline V gene. The CDR3 length is 16 residues. V dropped 3 bases and J dropped 2; count of bases not matched to a gene: 4. DNA for the CDR3: TGTGCCAGCAGCTTGATTAGCGGGAGGGACACAGATACGCAGTATTTT. This translates into CASSLISGRDTDTQYF. Full variable domain (missing parts from reference TRBV7-2 and TRBJ2-3): GAGVSQSPSNKVTEKGKDVELRCDPISGHTALYWYRQSLGQGLEFLIYFQGNSAPDKSGLPSDRFSAERTGGSVSTLTIQRTQQEDSAVYLCASSLISGRDTDTQYFGPGTRLTVL.

This clonotype has just a few counts. This chain joins TRBV5-1 and TRBJ2-3, with 8 positions matching TRBD2. V gave up 4 bases and J gave up 4 bases; unmatched junction bases: 8. From germline, CDR1 is SGHRS and CDR2 YFSETQ. This CDR3 spans 15 amino acids. CDR3 nucleotides: TGCGCCAGCAGCCTCTCCAGCGGGAGACCAGATACGCAGTATTTT. It is translated as CASSLSSGRPDTQYF.

This clonotype has ten or more counts. The chain links TRBV20-1 to TRBJ2-5; 8 bases line up with TRBD2. V dropped 3 bases and J dropped 1; count of bases not matched to a gene: 7. The CDR3 has 15 residues. Per the germline V gene, CDR1 is DFQATT and CDR2 is SNEGSKA (reference sequence). The CDR3 loop is CSASSVAGTQETQYF. CDR3 sequence (DNA): TGCAGTGCTAGTTCGGTAGCGGGGACCCAAGAGACCCAGTACTTC.

The gene calls are TRBV18 and TRBJ2-3; 8 positions match TRBD2. This CDR3 has 17 residues. The V gene end was trimmed by 1 base and the J gene end by 7 bases; junction bases not matched to a gene: 13. Germline values: CDR1 KGHSH, CDR2 LQKENI. In DNA, the CDR3 is TGTGCCAGCTCACCACAGTTAGCGGGACCCCGTGTACATACGCAGTATTTT. Its protein product is CASSPQLAGPRVHTQYF. Variable domain in full (rest from reference TRBV18 and TRBJ2-3): NAGVMQNPRHLVRRRGQEARLRCSPMKGHSHVYWYRQLPEEGLKFMVYLQKENIIDESGMPKERFSAEFPKEGPSILRIQQVVRGDSAAYFCASSPQLAGPRVHTQYFGPGTRLTVL.

This chain links TRBV4-3 with TRBJ2-1, with D perhaps TRBD1 or TRBD2 (5 bases each). The germline V gene encodes CDR1 LGHNA and CDR2 YSLEER. This CDR3 comprises 14 residues. V was clipped by 4 bases and J by 6 bases, with 13 bases between them. CDR3: CASSRTVGRNEQFF. For the CDR3, the DNA is TGCGCCAGCAGCCGAACTGTGGGACGCAATGAGCAGTTCTTC.

Only a few counts were recorded for this clonotype. The chain has TRBV20-1 and TRBJ2-1; 7 nucleotides line up with TRBD2. J was trimmed by 9 bases and V by 6 bases; bases with no gene match: 5. Germline V gene data show CDR1 as DFQATT and CDR2 as SNEGSKA (reference sequence). CDR3 length: 11 amino acids. CDR3 sequence reads: CSAGASGEQFF. The CDR3 region has the DNA TGCAGTGCAGGGGCTAGCGGTGAGCAGTTCTTC.

The chain joins TRBV12-3 or TRBV12-4 to TRBJ2-3; unclear D gene. CDR3 size: 14 residues. Trimming pared 5 bases from V and 1 base from J, leaving 10 bases between. CDR3 region: CASSHIRGTDTQYF. DNA for the CDR3: TGTGCCAGCAGTCACATCCGGGGCACAGATACGCAGTATTTT.

This clonotype was picked up many times. The chain recombines TRBV12-3 or TRBV12-4 with TRBJ2-4; D gene uncertain. The CDR3 runs 13 residues. V lost 3 bases, J lost 6 bases, and 9 bases lay in between. The CDR3 DNA follows: TGTGCCAGCAGTTTGGAACTCCGAAACATTCAGTACTTC. This encodes CASSLELRNIQYF.

This clonotype was counted a few times. For the CDR3, the DNA is TGTGCCAGCAGCTTAGAGCCGGGAGTCAACGAGCAGTACTTC. Amino acid sequence: CASSLEPGVNEQYF. The gene calls are TRBV7-8 and TRBJ2-7; perhaps TRBD2 as D (6 bases). This CDR3 contains 14 residues. Per germline, CDR1 SGHVS and CDR2 FQNEAQ. The ends were cut back, 1 base at V and 5 bases at J, with 12 bases in the middle.

This chain links TRBV7-2 with TRBJ2-7; D not certain. The germline V gene has CDR1 SGHTA and CDR2 FQGNSA. Trimming took 1 base from V and 0 from J, leaving 7 bases between them. This CDR3 contains 14 residues. CDR3 nucleotides: TGTGCCAGCAGCTTAGAGGCTGTCTCCTACGAGCAGTACTTC. Translated: CASSLEAVSYEQYF.

The table lists this clonotype with a few counts. The chain carries TRBV18 and TRBJ2-7; TRBD2 agrees at 11 bases. The CDR3 has 17 amino acids. Germline CDR1 KGHSH, CDR2 LQKENI. The V gene end was trimmed by 0 bases and the J gene end by 0 bases; junction bases not matched to a gene: 4. CDR3 sequence (DNA): TGTGCCAGCTCACCACCAGGACTAGCGGGCTCCTCCTACGAGCAGTACTTC. Translated: CASSPPGLAGSSYEQYF.

This clonotype was counted many times. The chain is built from TRBV12-3 or TRBV12-4 and TRBJ2-3, with D possibly being TRBD2 (6 bases). Trimming took 5 bases from V and 2 from J, leaving 14 bases between them. This CDR3 has 15 amino acids. The CDR3 coding sequence is TGTGCCAGCAGTATCGGGAGTTTAAACACAGATACGCAGTATTTT. This translates into CASSIGSLNTDTQYF.

The chain couples TRBV4-3 to TRBJ2-7, with TRBD2 as a possible D gene (6 bases). CDR1 and CDR2 (germline): LGHNA, YSLEER. The CDR3 spans 15 residues. The V gene lost 1 base and the J gene lost 3 bases, with 13 bases spanning the gap. The CDR3 bases are TGCGCCAGCAGCCAAGGCGGGGCCCCTCTCTACGAGCAGTACTTC. It specifies CASSQGGAPLYEQYF.

This clonotype was detected a few times. V and J are TRBV7-8 and TRBJ2-1; 10 bases fit TRBD1. CDR3 length: 16 residues. Germline V gene data show CDR1 as SGHVS and CDR2 as FQNEAQ. After removal of 5 bases from V and 0 bases from J, the junction contained 4 bases not matched to a gene. CDR3 protein: CASSRDRGSSYNEQFF. The CDR3 DNA reads TGTGCCAGCAGCCGGGACAGGGGAAGCTCCTACAATGAGCAGTTCTTC.

This clonotype was counted many times. The chain carries TRBV19 and TRBJ2-1; TRBD2 matches at 8 bases. This CDR3 has 14 residues. The germline CDR1 and CDR2 sequences are LNHDA and SQIVND (reference sequence). V shed 7 bases and J 0 bases; nucleotides not matched to a gene: 2. The CDR3 is CASKRESSYNEQFF. CDR3 DNA: TGTGCCAGTAAGCGGGAGAGCTCCTACAATGAGCAGTTCTTC.